This TCR beta chain was retrieved from a study of HIV-infected patients and healthy controls. The CDR3 runs to 14 residues. Trimming stripped 2 bases from V and 6 bases from J, with 11 bases between. Germline CDR1 SGHRS, CDR2 YFSETQ. Regarding the study as a whole: Size-matching overweighted rare events from HIV-infected data when comparing patients with controls.

Alpha and beta constant-region primers primed reverse transcription of approximately 0.55 ug RNA. Using multiplexing indices, alpha and beta chain libraries were generated apart by chain-specific third strand synthesis. A 5' RACE adapter with a random hexamer and the SP2 primer site was joined to cDNA. One entry per CDR3 protein results from TCRdb running MiXCR on the 5' RACE reads. Here the sample spans fewer than 15,000 distinct CDR3 sequences, approximately 11% being singletons. The repertoire came from unfractionated whole blood and reflected all unsorted peripheral T cells. This clonotype was detected a few times. What it recognizes is unknown.

Sequences were obtained from blood. The receptor was isolated from an adult in good health. J is TRBJ1-4 and V is TRBV5-1; D unclear. The CDR3 sequence: CASSFKGQDEKLFF. CDR3 DNA sequence: TGCGCCAGCAGCTTTAAGGGCCAAGATGAAAAACTGTTTTTT.